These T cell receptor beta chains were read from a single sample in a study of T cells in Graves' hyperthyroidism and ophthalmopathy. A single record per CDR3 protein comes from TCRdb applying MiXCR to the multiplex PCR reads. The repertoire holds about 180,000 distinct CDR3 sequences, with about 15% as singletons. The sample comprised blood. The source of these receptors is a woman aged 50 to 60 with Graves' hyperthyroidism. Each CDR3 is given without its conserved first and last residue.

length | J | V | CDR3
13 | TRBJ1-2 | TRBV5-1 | ASSARERLNYGYT
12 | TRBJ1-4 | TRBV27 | ASSPDRAEEKLF
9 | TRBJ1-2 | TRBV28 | ASSSWGGYT
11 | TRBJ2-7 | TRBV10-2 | ASSELGSGEQY
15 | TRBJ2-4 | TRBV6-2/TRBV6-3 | ASSYFGPSEAKNIQY
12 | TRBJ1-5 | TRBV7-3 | ASARGGSNQPQH
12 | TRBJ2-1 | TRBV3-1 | ASSLQRAYNEQF
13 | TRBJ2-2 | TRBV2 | ASSKIATNTGELF
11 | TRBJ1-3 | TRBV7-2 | ASSLWYGDTIY
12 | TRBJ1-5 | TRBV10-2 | ASNEGYSNQPQH
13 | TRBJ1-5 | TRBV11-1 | ASSSRRGGTQPQH
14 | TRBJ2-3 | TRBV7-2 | ASSLAWGGRSDTQY
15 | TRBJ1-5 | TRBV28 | ASSSSNRRYSNQPQH
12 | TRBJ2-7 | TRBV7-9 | ASRSSQDPHEQY
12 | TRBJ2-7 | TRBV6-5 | ASSGGGLVGEQY
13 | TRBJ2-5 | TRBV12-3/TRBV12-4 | ASRTAATGSETQY
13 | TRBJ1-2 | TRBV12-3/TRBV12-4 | ASSLTAIGDYGYT
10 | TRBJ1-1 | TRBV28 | ASSTSPRRAF